The present T cell receptor (beta chain) was sequenced within a study of T cells after yellow fever vaccination. TCRdb ran MiXCR on the 5' RACE reads and lists one entry per CDR3 protein. The sample has over 100,000 distinct CDR3 sequences, roughly 8.9% seen once. Germline V gene data show CDR1 as LGHDT and CDR2 as YNNKEL (reference sequence). With V trimmed by 3 bases and J by 4 bases, 9 bases remained unmatched. The CDR3 is 16 residues long. This clonotype was seen at least ten times. The rearrangement links TRBV3-1 to TRBJ2-7; the match to TRBD1 covers 10 bases. This TCR derives from a young man who received the YFV17D yellow fever vaccine. Sequencing used CD8+ T cells sorted from PBMCs, obtained 45 days after the yellow fever booster vaccination. CDR3 loop: CASSQRQGAFRYEQYF. CDR3 nucleotides: TGTGCCAGCAGCCAGAGACAGGGGGCATTTCGGTACGAGCAGTACTTC.